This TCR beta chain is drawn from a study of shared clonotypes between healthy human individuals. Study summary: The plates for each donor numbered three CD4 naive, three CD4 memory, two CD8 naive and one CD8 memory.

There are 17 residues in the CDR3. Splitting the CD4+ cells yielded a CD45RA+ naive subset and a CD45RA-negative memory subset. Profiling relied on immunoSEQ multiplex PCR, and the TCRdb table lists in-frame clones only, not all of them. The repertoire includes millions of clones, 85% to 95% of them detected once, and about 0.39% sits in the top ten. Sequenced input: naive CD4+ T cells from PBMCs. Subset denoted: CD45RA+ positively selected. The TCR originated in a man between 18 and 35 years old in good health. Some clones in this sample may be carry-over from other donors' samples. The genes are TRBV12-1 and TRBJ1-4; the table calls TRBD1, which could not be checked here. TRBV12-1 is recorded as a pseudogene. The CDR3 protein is CASSPRDRASTNEKLFF. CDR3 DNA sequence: TGTGCCAGCAGCCCCCGGGACAGGGCGTCAACTAATGAAAAACTGTTTTTT.